This TCR beta chain appears in the sequencing data of a study of shared clonotypes between healthy human individuals. About the research overall: Donors had three CD4 naive, three CD4 memory, two CD8 naive and one CD8 memory plate apiece. Study conclusions and caveats: Clonotype sharing across a handful of donors was observed for around 5.1% of naive CD4 clonotypes. Estimated clonotype richness was generally higher in naive than memory subsets.

Terminally differentiated effector memory CD45RA+ cells were excluded from the naive CD8 cells, which were CD45RO-negative and positively selected for CCR7. It was at deep level that the assay was run. The repertoire was sequenced with immunoSEQ multiplex PCR; TCRdb's copy has only in-frame clones and lacks some. Here the sample spans some 2,000,000 clones, over 85% being singletons. This CDR3 is built from 16 residues. Trimming removed 5 bases at V and 3 bases at J, with 19 bases between. Germline V gene data show CDR1 as MGHDK and CDR2 as SYGVNS. This clone was found once. As yet, its antigen is unknown.

This clonotype originated in a man between 18 and 29 years old in good health. The sample comprised naive CD8+ T cells sorted from blood. The chain links TRBV25-1 to TRBJ2-5; D is unclear. CDR3 region: CASSTQSYLPEETQYF. As DNA, the CDR3 is TGTGCCAGCAGTACTCAGAGTTACCTTCCCGAAGAGACCCAGTACTTC. The variable domain in full, completed from reference TRBV25-1 and TRBJ2-5, reads EADIYQTPRYLVIGTGKKITLECSQTMGHDKMYWYQQDPGMELHLIHYSYGVNSTEKGDLSSESTVSRIRTEHFPLTLESARPSHTSQYLCASSTQSYLPEETQYFGPGTRLLVL.